The next 2 T cell receptor beta chains were all read from a single sample in a study of T cells in Graves' hyperthyroidism and ophthalmopathy. RNA transcripts were the template for amplifying TCR beta CDR3 regions. RT-PCR in the first round (using the HTBI primer set) targeted the TCR CDR3. TCRdb passed the multiplex PCR reads through MiXCR, listing each CDR3 protein once. The sample yields over 700,000 distinct CDR3 sequences, roughly 37% seen once. The source material was blood. All receptors come from a man in his late teens or twenties with Graves' hyperthyroidism.

This clonotype was detected only a few times. V gene TRBV14 combines with J gene TRBJ2-7; 12 bases map to TRBD2. Germline V gene lookup returns CDR1 SGHDN and CDR2 FVKESK. This CDR3 has 17 amino acids. V dropped 3 bases and J dropped 5; count of bases not matched to a gene: 11. In nucleotides, the CDR3 is TGTGCCAGCAGCCAGATAGAGAGACTAGCGGGAGTCCACGAGCAGTACTTC. Translating gives CASSQIERLAGVHEQYF. The variable domain in full, with the rest retrieved from reference TRBV14 and TRBJ2-7, is EAGVTQFPSHSVIEKGQTVTLRCDPISGHDNLYWYRRVMGKEIKFLLHFVKESKQDESGMPNNRFLAERTGGTYSTLKVQPAELEDSGVYFCASSQIERLAGVHEQYFGPGTRLTVT.

This clonotype was seen a few times. This chain links TRBV6-1 with TRBJ2-7, with no clear D. Germline V lookup: CDR1 MNHNS, CDR2 SASEGT. The CDR3 loop spans 13 amino acids. V shed 5 bases and J shed 0 bases, with 8 bases lying between them. CDR3 sequence reads: CASSYQHSYEQYF. Written as DNA, the CDR3 is TGTGCCAGCAGTTACCAGCACTCCTACGAGCAGTACTTC.